The sequence of this TCR beta chain was determined in a study of cytomegalovirus exposure and HLA in healthy donors. The V segment lost 2 bases and the J segment 6 bases; nucleotides outside the gene matches: 6. Per germline, CDR1 MGHRA and CDR2 YSYEKL. The CDR3 length is 16 residues. The PCR used 60 Vbeta and 13 Jbeta primers. The method was immunoSEQ multiplex PCR; TCRdb's version includes in-frame clones alone and lacks a portion of them. The table shows approximately 79,000 clones, with more than 60% occurring only once. Sequencing input: PBMCs. This receptor was taken from a male donor in good health and CMV-seropositive. The J gene is TRBJ2-5, the V gene TRBV4-1; TRBD2 agrees at 13 bases. The CDR3 DNA sequence: TGCGCCAGCAGCCAACAAACTAGCGGGGGGGCAAAGACCCAGTACTTC. This sequence encodes CASSQQTSGGAKTQYF.